These T cell receptor beta chains were read from a single sample in a study of glioma-infiltrating T cells. A single record per CDR3 protein comes from TCRdb applying MiXCR to the multiplex PCR reads. The sample lists fewer than 250,000 distinct CDR3 sequences, 32% seen once, with 20% in the top ten. The sample taken for sequencing was glioma tissue, nonneoplastic brain tissue, or PBMCs (not recorded which). These receptor sequences come from a human donor with low-grade glioma or glioblastoma, undergoing nonglioma brain surgery, or in good health (not recorded which). Each CDR3 is given with its conserved first and last residue. D genes are given only for firm matches. Rows may omit the clone size; those that give it use once, few, many or a size class.

TRBV12-3/TRBV12-4,NA,TRBJ2-7,many,TGTGCCAGCAGTCGGGACGTAGCCTACGAGCAGTACTTC,CASSRDVAYEQYF
TRBV18,TRBD1,TRBJ2-1,many,TGTGCCAGCTCACCACTCGGGACAGGGGTGTTCTTC,CASSPLGTGVFF
TRBV20-1,NA,TRBJ2-7,many,TGCAGTGCTACTGGGACCCCCTCCTACGAGCAGTACTTC,CSATGTPSYEQYF
TRBV7-9,NA,TRBJ1-1,many,TGTGCCAGCAGCTTAGAACAGGGGAACACTGAAGCTTTCTTT,CASSLEQGNTEAFF
TRBV6-2/TRBV6-3,NA,TRBJ1-2,many,TGTGCCAGCAGTTACGGTTGGGAGAAAACCCTAAACTATGGCTACACCTTC,CASSYGWEKTLNYGYTF
TRBV7-9,TRBD2,TRBJ2-5,NA,TGTACCAGCAGCTTAGGATGGACTAGCGGGAGGGAACAAGAGACCCAGTACTTC,CTSSLGWTSGREQETQYF
TRBV6-4,TRBD1,TRBJ1-2,NA,TGTGCCAGCAGGGACAGGGCTGGCTACACCTTC,CASRDRAGYTF
TRBV7-9,TRBD1,TRBJ2-5,many,TGTGCCAGCAGCCACGGGACAGTTCAAGAGACCCAGTACTTC,CASSHGTVQETQYF
TRBV7-6,NA,TRBJ2-7,many,TGTGCCAGCAGCTTAGCGAACGGGCGTCGGCAGTACTTC,CASSLANGRRQYF
TRBV20-1,TRBD1,TRBJ2-5,many,TGCACAGCACGTTCCGGGACAGGGGTCGGAGAGACCCAGTACTTC,CTARSGTGVGETQYF
TRBV27,NA,TRBJ1-2,NA,TGTGCCGGCAGCCCACAGGGAAACTATGGCTACATCTTC,CAGSPQGNYGYIF
TRBV15,NA,TRBJ2-3,many,TGTGCCACCAGCTGGGGCACAGATACGCAGTATTTT,CATSWGTDTQYF
TRBV4-1,NA,TRBJ1-5,many,TGCGCCAGCAGCCAAAGGGCTAATAGCAATCAGCCCCAGCATTTT,CASSQRANSNQPQHF
TRBV25-1,NA,TRBJ2-7,NA,TGTGCCAGCAGAGGGGACAAGGGCTACGAGCAGTACTTC,CASRGDKGYEQYF
TRBV7-8,TRBD2,TRBJ2-1,many,TGTGCCAGCAGCCTTTATCGCGGGAGCTCTAAGTCGTCAGGTGAGCAGTTCTTC,CASSLYRGSSKSSGEQFF
TRBV11-2,TRBD1,TRBJ1-6,many,TGTGCCAGCAGGCGACCCGGGACAGGGATATCACCCCTCCACTTT,CASRRPGTGISPLHF
TRBV28,NA,TRBJ2-5,many,TGTGCCAGCACTATAGGGGAGGAACAGACCCAGTACTTC,CASTIGEEQTQYF
TRBV5-6,NA,TRBJ2-5,few,TGTGCCAGCAGCTCGTTGGCAGTCCAAGAGACCCAGTACTTC,CASSSLAVQETQYF
TRBV7-8,TRBD2,TRBJ2-1,many,TGTGCCAGCAGCTCCCAGGGGGGACTAGCCGACAATGAGCAGTTCTTC,CASSSQGGLADNEQFF
TRBV4-1,NA,TRBJ2-1,NA,TGCGCCAGCAGTGACCACCAGACGAGAGGGTACAATGAGCAGTTCTTC,CASSDHQTRGYNEQFF
TRBV6-1,NA,TRBJ1-5,NA,TGTGCCAGCAGCCATCAGGGGTTGAATCAGCCCCAGCATTTT,CASSHQGLNQPQHF
TRBV4-1,NA,TRBJ1-1,NA,TGCGCCAGCAGCCAAAGACAGGAGACGAGCACTGAAGCTTTCTTT,CASSQRQETSTEAFF
TRBV4-3,NA,TRBJ1-2,few,TGCGCCAGCAGCCAAGATGGAGAAACCTATGGCTACACCTTC,CASSQDGETYGYTF
TRBV14,TRBD2,TRBJ2-1,NA,TGTGCCAGCAGCCAAGAAGTTGTTAGCGGGAGGTACCCCTCCTACAATGAGCAGTTCTTC,CASSQEVVSGRYPSYNEQFF
TRBV5-1,NA,TRBJ2-7,few,TGCGCCAGCAGCTTGGCCGGGACATTATACGAGCAGTACTTC,CASSLAGTLYEQYF